The source of this TCR beta chain is a study of cytomegalovirus exposure and HLA in healthy donors. This table comes from immunoSEQ multiplex PCR, and its TCRdb copy is limited to in-frame clones, with some not included. Of 75,000 to 85,000 clones listed, approximately 91% are singletons. This clone has just one count. Its antigen is as yet unknown. Notes on the study in general: Listed as cytomegalovirus-associated were over 150 TCR beta chains. Reported results showed that the classifier diagnosed cytomegalovirus status with high specificity and sensitivity.

Sequencing was carried out using PBMCs. This receptor was taken from a man aged 25 to 45 in good health and CMV-seronegative.

This chain's CDR3 is CASGGSYEQYF. DNA for the CDR3: TGTGCCAGCGGGGGCTCGTACGAGCAGTACTTC. The chain has TRBV6-6 and TRBJ2-7, with D possibly matching TRBD1 (6 bases). The CDR3 extends over 11 amino acids. Deletions cut 8 bases from V and 4 bases from J, with 9 bases between. The germline CDR1 and CDR2 sequences are MNHNY and SVGAGI (reference sequence).